The 26 T cell receptor beta chains reported below all come from one sample, sequenced in a study of human T cells and chemical hapten exposure. Time point described: patch test 3, about 24 weeks after DPC sensitization. Treatment specified: therapeutic diphenylcyclopropenone sensitization with weekly scalp DPC. Using its own MiXCR run on the RACE reads, TCRdb lists one record per CDR3 protein. The sample lists tens of thousands of distinct CDR3 sequences, 13% occurring once. Here the sequenced sample was whole blood, taken in connection with sensitization to the hapten diphenylcyclopropenone (DPC). These receptor sequences come from a woman in her forties or fifties with alopecia areata. Some clones in this sample may be carry-over from other donors' samples.

This clonotype has ten or more counts. The chain couples TRBV20-1 to TRBJ1-5; D not resolved. The CDR3 covers 16 residues. CDR1 is DFQATT and CDR2 is SNEGSKA in the germline V gene (reference sequence). V lost 0 bases and J 2 bases, leaving 14 bases between the germline ends. The CDR3 bases are TGCAGTGCTAGAGATTTGGCGCTCTTTCGCAATCAGCCCCAGCATTTT. Its protein product is CSARDLALFRNQPQHF.

CDR3 sequence (DNA): TGTGCCAGCAGCTTAGTCGAGGGCGCGGGCTCTGGGGCCAACGTCCTGACTTTC. It specifies CASSLVEGAGSGANVLTF. This chain links TRBV7-9 with TRBJ2-6; D might be TRBD2 (5 bases). V lost 1 base to trimming and J lost 0 bases, with 13 bases between them. Germline V lookup: CDR1 SEHNR, CDR2 FQNEAQ (reference sequence). The CDR3 loop spans 18 amino acids.

This clonotype has ten or more counts. CDR3 sequence (DNA): TGCGCCAGCAGCTTACGCCTAAGACAGGGGGGCGGTTCACCCCTCCACTTT. Translated, it gives CASSLRLRQGGGSPLHF. The chain joins TRBV5-1 to TRBJ1-6, with 9 bases lining up with TRBD1. The CDR3 is 17 residues long. Germline lookup yields CDR1 SGHRS and CDR2 YFSETQ. Trimming removed 2 bases from V and 9 bases from J; junction bases left unmatched: 12. The full variable domain, completed using reference TRBV5-1 and TRBJ1-6, is KAGVTQTPRYLIKTRGQQVTLSCSPISGHRSVSWYQQTPGQGLQFLFEYFSETQRNKGNFPGRFSGRQFSNSRSEMNVSTLELGDSALYLCASSLRLRQGGGSPLHFGNGTRLTVT.

This clonotype appeared a few times. The chain joins TRBV12-3 or TRBV12-4 to TRBJ2-1; 8 bases agree with TRBD1. The V gene end was trimmed by 6 bases and the J gene end by 7 bases; junction bases not matched to a gene: 5. The CDR3 runs 13 residues. Written as DNA, the CDR3 is TGTGCCAGCAGCTCGACAGGGGAGAATGAGCAGTTCTTC. This translates into CASSSTGENEQFF.

At least ten counts were recorded for this clonotype. This chain connects TRBV7-8 to TRBJ2-3; no reliable D call. V was cut by 5 bases and J by 5 bases, with 5 bases left in between. The CDR3 has 11 amino acids. Germline V gene sequence: CDR1 SGHVS, CDR2 FQNEAQ. The CDR3 region is CASSALDTQYF. The CDR3 DNA reads TGTGCCAGCAGCGCGTTAGATACGCAGTATTTT.

The genes are TRBV9 and TRBJ2-6; no firm D call. In germline, CDR1 is SGDLS, CDR2 YYNGEE. The CDR3 sequence is 15 residues long. Trimming left V 3 bases short and J 0 bases short, with 7 bases between. CDR3 bases: TGTGCCAGCAGCGCAGATAACTCTGGGGCCAACGTCCTGACTTTC. It is translated as CASSADNSGANVLTF.

This clonotype was counted ten times or more. The gene calls are TRBV2 and TRBJ2-3; unclear D gene. V dropped 1 base and J dropped 2 bases, with 16 bases sitting between them. Germline values: CDR1 SNHLY, CDR2 FYNNEI. The CDR3 length is 17 residues. CDR3 protein: CASSEGRTLTYTDTQYF. The CDR3 coding sequence is TGTGCCAGCAGTGAAGGGAGAACCCTTACATACACAGATACGCAGTATTTT.

This clonotype was counted ten times or more. This chain joins TRBV12-3 or TRBV12-4 and TRBJ1-2; D perhaps matches TRBD1 (5 bases). This CDR3 spans 11 amino acids. V was trimmed by 5 bases and J by 8 bases, leaving 9 bases between them. CDR3 sequence: CASSRDRGYTF. The CDR3 nucleotides are TGTGCCAGCAGTCGAGACAGAGGCTACACCTTC.

The chain links TRBV7-9 to TRBJ2-7; 8 nucleotides align to TRBD1. This CDR3 contains 15 residues. In germline, CDR1 is SEHNR, CDR2 FQNEAQ (reference sequence). The V segment lost 6 bases and the J segment 0 bases; nucleotides outside the gene matches: 7. The CDR3 coding sequence is TGTGCCAGCAGATCTGACAGGGGAAACTCCTACGAGCAGTACTTC. Translating it yields CASRSDRGNSYEQYF.

In this sample, this clonotype turned up a few times. The rearrangement joins TRBV19 to TRBJ1-5, with TRBD1 identical over 8 bases. The V gene's germline CDR1 is LNHDA and CDR2 SQIVND (reference sequence). CDR3 length equals 16 residues. With 3 bases clipped from V and 2 bases from J, the junction kept 6 bases outside the gene matches. CDR3: CASSILTGAGNQPQHF. CDR3 nucleotide sequence: TGTGCCAGTAGTATTTTGACAGGGGCAGGCAATCAGCCCCAGCATTTT.

The chain employs TRBV29-1 and TRBJ2-2, with a tentative D call TRBD2 (6 bases). V lost 7 bases to trimming and J lost 2 bases, with 8 bases between them. Germline lookup yields CDR1 SQVTM and CDR2 ANQGSEA. The CDR3 contains 12 residues. CDR3 bases: TGCAGCGCGCGGGAAAACACCGGGGAGCTGTTTTTT. Its protein product is CSARENTGELFF.

This clonotype was picked up many times. One end of the junction fails to match germline, which may point to a read error. The chain employs TRBV7-7 and TRBJ2-5; tentatively, D is TRBD1 (6 bases). Germline CDR1 SSHAT, CDR2 FNYEAQ (reference sequence). CDR3 length: 13 amino acids. CDR3 sequence: CASSLGQKETQYF. CDR3 sequence (DNA): TGTGCTAGCAGCTTAGGACAGAAAGAGACCCAGTACTTC. The entire variable domain, with the rest obtained from reference TRBV7-7 and TRBJ2-5, is as follows: GAGVSQSPRYKVTKRGQDVTLRCDPISSHATLYWYQQALGQGPEFLTYFNYEAQPDKSGLPSDRFSAERPEGSISTLTIQRTEQRDSAMYRCASSLGQKETQYFGPGTRLLVL.

This clonotype was observed a few times. V and J are TRBV19 and TRBJ1-6; D is undetermined. The CDR3 consists of 16 residues. Germline V gives CDR1 LNHDA, CDR2 SQIVND (reference sequence). V was trimmed by 6 bases and J by 0 bases, leaving 12 bases between them. The CDR3 loop is CASSNIKSSYNSPLHF. CDR3 nucleotide sequence: TGTGCCAGTAGCAATATCAAGAGCTCCTATAATTCACCCCTCCACTTT. Full variable domain (missing parts from reference TRBV19 and TRBJ1-6): DGGITQSPKYLFRKEGQNVTLSCEQNLNHDAMYWYRQDPGQGLRLIYYSQIVNDFQKGDIAEGYSVSREKKESFPLTVTSAQKNPTAFYLCASSNIKSSYNSPLHFGNGTRLTVT.

This clonotype was seen only a few times. This sequence joins TRBV3-1 and TRBJ2-7, with D hard to call. The V gene lost 1 base and the J gene lost 0 bases, with 10 bases spanning the gap. The CDR3 is made up of 15 amino acids. CDR1 and CDR2 (germline): LGHDT, YNNKEL (reference sequence). The CDR3 nucleotides read TGTGCCAGCAGCCAAGTTGCCGTTAGCTCCTACGAGCAGTACTTC. It encodes CASSQVAVSSYEQYF.

This clonotype has a handful of counts. The V gene is TRBV29-1, the J gene TRBJ2-3; weak D call: TRBD2 (6 bases). The V and J ends lost 7 bases and 6 bases respectively, with 20 bases between them. The CDR3 length is 14 residues. Germline V gene sequence: CDR1 SQVTM, CDR2 ANQGSEA. The CDR3 sequence is CSATVTSLADTQYF. The CDR3 DNA reads TGCAGCGCAACCGTAACTAGCCTTGCGGATACGCAGTATTTT.

In this sample, this clonotype turned up a few times. This chain connects TRBV18 to TRBJ2-7, with D possibly being TRBD2 (5 bases). The CDR3 consists of 14 residues. Trimming left V 1 base short and J 3 bases short, with 10 bases between. Germline assignment: CDR1 KGHSH and CDR2 LQKENI. The CDR3 coding sequence is TGTGCCAGCTCACCACTCAGCGGAATCTACGAGCAGTACTTC. Its protein product is CASSPLSGIYEQYF.

This clonotype was counted between two and nine times. V usage is TRBV20-1 and J usage is TRBJ2-3; 10 bases match TRBD2. V shed 0 bases, J shed 0 bases, and the junction held 3 bases outside the gene matches. From germline, CDR1 is DFQATT and CDR2 SNEGSKA (reference sequence). CDR3 length: 16 residues. This chain's CDR3 is CSARERTSGSTDTQYF. For the CDR3, the DNA is TGCAGTGCTAGAGAAAGGACTAGCGGCAGCACAGATACGCAGTATTTT.

On this clonotype: This clone may be a read error of a much larger clone one base away. The chain recombines TRBV5-6 with TRBJ1-2, with D unclear. This CDR3 has 11 residues. Germline-derived CDR1 and CDR2 are SGHDT and YYEEEE. CDR3 residues: CASCFLSGYTF. The CDR3 region has the DNA TGTGCCAGCTGCTTCTTATCTGGCTACACCTTC.

This chain links TRBV9 with TRBJ2-3; TRBD2 aligns across 9 bases. The length of the CDR3 is 15 residues. CDR1 SGDLS and CDR2 YYNGEE come from the germline V gene. V lost 4 bases, J lost 6 bases, and 9 bases stayed unmatched. Written as DNA, the CDR3 is TGTGCCAGCAGCCCCAGAGTAGCGGGAGACGATACGCAGTATTTT. This gives the protein CASSPRVAGDDTQYF.

For this clonotype: A much bigger clone sits one base away, suggesting this may be a read error. The CDR3 DNA reads TGTGCCAGCAGCTCTTTCCCCATGTTGGCGGGAGTCTCCTACAATGAGCAGTTCTTC. It is translated as CASSSFPMLAGVSYNEQFF. The rearrangement links TRBV7-2 to TRBJ2-1, with 7 bases that match TRBD2. Germline trimming cut 4 bases from V and 0 bases from J; bases unmatched to any gene: 15. The CDR3 is 19 residues long. Germline CDR1 SGHTA, CDR2 FQGNSA.

This clonotype was seen many times. The gene calls are TRBV4-2 and TRBJ2-5; a weak D match, TRBD2 (6 bases). Germline CDR1 and CDR2: LGHNA and YNFKEQ. Trimming took off 2 bases at V and 2 bases at J, with 15 bases between the two ends. This CDR3 has 16 residues. DNA of the CDR3: TGTGCCAGCAGCCAATACGCGGCGGGAAAACAAGAGACCCAGTACTTC. Its protein is CASSQYAAGKQETQYF.

This chain uses TRBV12-3 or TRBV12-4 with TRBJ2-1, with D possibly TRBD1 on 6 matching bases. The CDR3 is made up of 15 amino acids. V lost 3 bases to trimming and J lost 12 bases, with 21 bases between them. CDR3 residues: CASSFSGDRAPAQFF. CDR3 bases: TGTGCCAGCAGTTTCTCAGGGGACCGCGCTCCCGCGCAGTTCTTC.

The V gene is TRBV20-1, the J gene TRBJ1-2, with 9 bases matching TRBD1. CDR1 is DFQATT, CDR2 SNEGSKA, per germline (reference sequence). This CDR3 region has 14 residues. Unmatched junction bases numbered 3, after V lost 1 base and J lost 3 bases. The DNA of the CDR3 is TGCAGTGCTAGAGCGGACAGGGGAGACTATGGCTACACCTTC. Amino acids: CSARADRGDYGYTF.

This clonotype has a count of ten or more. The chain employs TRBV20-1 and TRBJ2-3; 10 bases align to TRBD2. Germline V gene lookup returns CDR1 DFQATT and CDR2 SNEGSKA (reference sequence). V was clipped by 1 base and J by 1 base; unmatched bases: 8. The CDR3 spans 17 residues. Here the CDR3 reads CSARGGRTSGRTDTQYF. Here the CDR3 DNA reads TGCAGTGCTAGAGGTGGGCGGACTAGCGGTCGCACAGATACGCAGTATTTT.

V gene TRBV5-4 combines with J gene TRBJ2-5; 9 positions match TRBD2. The V gene end was trimmed by 5 bases and the J gene end by 5 bases; junction bases not matched to a gene: 10. Per the germline V gene, CDR1 is SGHNT and CDR2 is YYREEE (reference sequence). The CDR3 is 15 amino acids. CDR3 residues: CASSLQGLAVETQYF. As DNA, the CDR3 is TGTGCCAGCAGTCTTCAGGGACTAGCAGTCGAGACCCAGTACTTC.

This clonotype was found many times. The junction departs from germline at one end; a sequencing error may be responsible. The rearrangement joins TRBV7-7 to TRBJ2-2, with TRBD2 matching over 12 bases. The germline V gene encodes CDR1 SSHAT and CDR2 FNYEAQ (reference sequence). The CDR3 is 15 residues long. CDR3 in DNA: TGTGCTAGCAGCAAGACTAGCGGGAGAACCGGGGAGCTGTTTTTT. Translation gives CASSKTSGRTGELFF.